Following are 25 T cell receptor beta chains from one sample sequenced in a study of regulatory T cells in long-lasting Graves disease. Time point: newly diagnosed GD, antithyroid drugs for less than 3 months. Scientists built the TCR library using RNA that was extracted from PBMCs. In building TCR beta libraries, iRepertoire HTBI primers were used together with Arm-PCR of CDR3 regions. TCRdb re-called the multiplex PCR reads through MiXCR, storing one row per CDR3 protein. The repertoire includes 530,000 or so distinct CDR3 sequences, roughly 14% of them detected once, and roughly a tenth sits in the top ten. In addition, the sample was reused for a study of T cells in Graves' hyperthyroidism and ophthalmopathy.

This specimen consisted of peripheral blood mononuclear cells (PBMCs), obtained at new diagnosis, from a patient treated with antithyroid drugs. These receptors originate from a man aged 25 to 40 with Graves disease.

This clonotype occurred many times. The V gene is TRBV12-5, the J gene TRBJ1-5, with 7 bases lining up with TRBD1. The CDR3 sequence is 15 residues long. The V segment lost 6 bases and the J segment 3 bases; nucleotides outside the gene matches: 8. Germline V gives CDR1 LGHNT, CDR2 FRNRAP. As DNA, the CDR3 is TGTGCTAGTGGCACAGGGGATGGGTTCAATCAGCCCCAGCATTTT. Translation gives CASGTGDGFNQPQHF.

This clonotype was seen only a few times. V gene TRBV9 combines with J gene TRBJ2-3, with D maybe TRBD2 (7 bases). Germline V gene sequence: CDR1 SGDLS, CDR2 YYNGEE. The V gene lost 3 bases and the J gene lost 0 bases, with 17 bases spanning the gap. This CDR3 contains 17 residues. The CDR3 nucleotides read TGTGCCAGCAGCGAGGGGGGGGGCGGTGCTAGCACAGATACGCAGTATTTT. Protein: CASSEGGGGASTDTQYF.

This clonotype came up many times. The V gene is TRBV11-2, the J gene TRBJ2-1, with D possibly matching TRBD2 (5 bases). Trimming took 4 bases from V and 4 from J, leaving 17 bases between them. Germline V lookup: CDR1 SGHAT, CDR2 FQNNGV. The CDR3 consists of 16 residues. CDR3 sequence: CASSSTRKGIYNEQFF. The CDR3, as DNA: TGTGCCAGCAGCTCCACTAGAAAGGGAATATACAATGAGCAGTTCTTC. Full variable domain (outside the CDR3, taken from reference TRBV11-2 and TRBJ2-1): EAGVAQSPRYKIIEKRQSVAFWCNPISGHATLYWYQQILGQGPKLLIQFQNNGVVDDSQLPKDRFSAERLKGVDSTLKIQPAKLEDSAVYLCASSSTRKGIYNEQFFGPGTRLTVL.

J is TRBJ2-5 and V is TRBV19; D gene ambiguous. The CDR3 totals 13 residues. Per germline, CDR1 LNHDA and CDR2 SQIVND (reference sequence). The V end lost 4 bases, the J end lost 4 bases, and 10 bases lay between the germline ends. The DNA for the CDR3 is TGTGCCAGTAGTACCGACCGTAGAGAGACCCAGTACTTC. Translating gives CASSTDRRETQYF.

This chain uses TRBV4-1 with TRBJ2-2; D could derive from TRBD1 or TRBD2 (5 bases each). CDR1 and CDR2 from the germline V gene are MGHRA and YSYEKL. Trimming took off 3 bases at V and 5 bases at J, with 31 bases between the two ends. This CDR3 spans 21 amino acids. The CDR3 region is CASSQSVHQVQGRRTTGELFF. DNA for the CDR3: TGCGCCAGCAGCCAGTCCGTTCATCAGGTCCAGGGACGGAGAACGACCGGGGAGCTGTTTTTT.

This clonotype has at least ten counts. The V and J genes are TRBV7-2 and TRBJ1-6; TRBD1 might be the D (6 bases). CDR1 and CDR2 (germline): SGHTA, FQGNSA. V was pared by 4 bases and J by 7 bases, with 17 bases between. CDR3 length equals 16 residues. The CDR3: CASSSRNGQTNSPLHF. DNA for the CDR3: TGTGCCAGCAGCTCTCGAAACGGACAGACAAATTCACCCCTCCACTTT.

This clonotype was seen at least ten times. V gene TRBV18 combines with J gene TRBJ1-1; D may be TRBD1 (5 bases). CDR3 length: 13 residues. V was pared by 5 bases and J by 3 bases, with 10 bases between. In germline, CDR1 is KGHSH, CDR2 LQKENI. The CDR3 DNA sequence: TGTGCCAGCTCAACGGACACGTACACTGAAGCTTTCTTT. Protein: CASSTDTYTEAFF.

This clonotype has more than one count but fewer than ten. This chain uses TRBV4-1 with TRBJ1-5, with D possibly being TRBD1 (5 bases). Germline CDR1 is MGHRA and CDR2 is YSYEKL. V gave up 4 bases and J gave up 1 base, with 11 bases separating them. The CDR3 is made up of 15 amino acids. CDR3 protein: CASSLRVDSNQPQHF. The CDR3, as DNA: TGCGCCAGCAGCCTCAGGGTGGACAGCAATCAGCCCCAGCATTTT.

The chain combines TRBV12-3 or TRBV12-4 with TRBJ2-1, with TRBD2 matching over 7 bases. Trimming at V came to 7 bases and at J to 8 bases, leaving 17 bases not matched to a gene. The CDR3 is 16 residues long. The CDR3 loop reads CASTWGGGTGDHEQFF. For the CDR3, the DNA is TGTGCCAGCACCTGGGGGGGGGGGACGGGAGACCATGAGCAGTTCTTC.

As to this clonotype: A much larger clone differs from this one at a single base, so this may be a read error. Because the CDR3's place on the DNA is in doubt, the DNA is left out and the CDR3 is given as listed by TCRdb. The chain employs TRBV29-1 and TRBJ1-1; TRBD1 reflects the table's D call only, with no check against the DNA. Germline CDR1 reads SQVTM; CDR2 reads ANQGSEA. The CDR3 extends over 14 residues, inclusive of both ends. CDR3 residues: CSVGGGSGDTETFF.

This clonotype was counted at least ten times. The chain recombines TRBV11-2 with TRBJ1-5; TRBD1 might be the D (5 bases). The V and J ends lost 6 bases and 0 bases respectively, with 15 bases between them. Germline values: CDR1 SGHAT, CDR2 FQNNGV. The CDR3 contains 16 residues. The CDR3: CASSEGADYSNQPQHF. The CDR3 DNA sequence: TGTGCCAGCAGTGAAGGGGCGGATTATAGCAATCAGCCCCAGCATTTT.

This clonotype was observed a few times. The rearrangement uses TRBV5-8 and TRBJ2-2, with D unclear. This CDR3 contains 14 residues. Germline CDR1 SGHTS, CDR2 YDEGEE. Between the trimmed V and J ends, which lost 0 bases and 2 bases, there was a span of 5 bases. This chain's CDR3 is CASSLEINTGELFF. CDR3 sequence (DNA): TGTGCCAGCAGCTTGGAGATCAACACCGGGGAGCTGTTTTTT.

This clonotype was found many times. The rearrangement links TRBV3-1 to TRBJ2-7, with TRBD2 identical over 12 bases. CDR1 is LGHDT, CDR2 YNNKEL, per germline (reference sequence). CDR3 size: 15 residues. The trim removed 4 bases at V and 4 bases at J, leaving 5 bases unmatched. CDR3 coding DNA: TGTGCCAGCAGCCCATTCGGGACTAGCGGGTACGAGCAGTACTTC. This gives the protein CASSPFGTSGYEQYF.

This clonotype appeared many times. V gene TRBV11-2 combines with J gene TRBJ2-7; 7 bases fit TRBD1. Trimming at V came to 5 bases and at J to 9 bases, leaving 4 bases not matched to a gene. The V gene's germline CDR1 is SGHAT and CDR2 FQNNGV. The CDR3 is 11 residues long. In nucleotides, the CDR3 is TGTGCCAGCAGCGTGAGGGGGCGGCAGTACTTC. This gives the protein CASSVRGRQYF. The full variable domain, in which reference TRBV11-2 and TRBJ2-7 provide the parts outside the CDR3, is EAGVAQSPRYKIIEKRQSVAFWCNPISGHATLYWYQQILGQGPKLLIQFQNNGVVDDSQLPKDRFSAERLKGVDSTLKIQPAKLEDSAVYLCASSVRGRQYFGPGTRLTVT.

This clonotype was seen repeatedly, ten times or more. V is TRBV27 and J is TRBJ2-1, with TRBD1 matching over 7 bases. The CDR3 is 18 residues long. V trimming: 4 bases; J trimming: 2 bases; junction bases outside the gene matches: 14. Per the germline V gene, CDR1 is MNHEY and CDR2 is SMNVEV (reference sequence). The CDR3 DNA reads as TGTGCCAGCAGTTATCTCCCCCCGGGGACAGAGGCCTACAATGAGCAGTTCTTC. Translation: CASSYLPPGTEAYNEQFF.

The chain joins TRBV2 to TRBJ2-3; 8 bases fit TRBD2. Germline V gene data show CDR1 as SNHLY and CDR2 as FYNNEI. Losses at the gene ends were 6 bases for V and 9 bases for J; bases not matched to a gene: 5. The CDR3 has 12 amino acids. CDR3: CASSSSGSTQYF. The CDR3 DNA reads TGTGCCAGCAGCTCGAGCGGGAGCACGCAGTATTTT.

The table lists this clonotype with a few counts. The rearrangement uses TRBV18 and TRBJ2-1, with 10 bases aligning to TRBD1. Germline lookup yields CDR1 KGHSH and CDR2 LQKENI. This CDR3 comprises 16 residues. V gave up 3 bases and J gave up 0 bases; unmatched junction bases: 2. CDR3 nucleotide sequence: TGTGCCAGCTCACCGGGACAGGGGAGCTCCTACAATGAGCAGTTCTTC. This gives the protein CASSPGQGSSYNEQFF.

In this sample, this clonotype turned up many times. The V and J genes are TRBV15 and TRBJ2-1, with D unresolved. The germline gives CDR1 LNHNV, CDR2 YYDKDF (reference sequence). Trimming cost V 0 bases and J 8 bases, with 8 bases left between them. The CDR3 is 13 residues long. The CDR3 DNA reads TGTGCCACCAGCAGAGAAAGGTGGGATGAGCAGTTCTTC. Translation: CATSRERWDEQFF.

V usage is TRBV10-2 and J usage is TRBJ2-1, with 10 bases that match TRBD2. The CDR3 spans 13 residues. V lost 10 bases to trimming and J lost 7 bases; unmatched junction nucleotides: 7. Germline lookup yields CDR1 WSHSY and CDR2 SAAADI. CDR3 loop: CAILAGGENEQFF. In nucleotides, the CDR3 is TGCGCCATCTTAGCGGGAGGCGAGAATGAGCAGTTCTTC.

This clonotype was seen repeatedly, ten times or more. This chain connects TRBV20-1 to TRBJ2-3; D may be TRBD2 (6 bases). This CDR3 region has 13 residues. Germline V gene data show CDR1 as DFQATT and CDR2 as SNEGSKA (reference sequence). Between the trimmed V and J ends, which lost 4 bases and 6 bases, there was a span of 14 bases. Here the CDR3 reads CSAMWEDGDTQYF. Here the CDR3 DNA reads TGCAGTGCTATGTGGGAGGACGGGGATACGCAGTATTTT.

This clonotype has a handful of counts. The chain combines TRBV18 with TRBJ1-5; no clear D gene. The germline V gene has CDR1 KGHSH and CDR2 LQKENI. V was cut by 2 bases and J by 0 bases, with 8 bases left in between. The CDR3 totals 15 residues. In DNA form, the CDR3 reads TGTGCCAGCTCACCATCGCTGTATAGCAATCAGCCCCAGCATTTT. Translating gives CASSPSLYSNQPQHF.

This clonotype has at least ten counts. This rearrangement joins TRBV27 to TRBJ2-1; 8 positions agree with TRBD2. This CDR3 has 15 residues. Germline CDR1 MNHEY, CDR2 SMNVEV (reference sequence). The V and J ends lost 1 base and 9 bases, in that order; junction bases with no gene match: 8. CDR3 in amino acids: CASSLFDSGKGEQFF. The CDR3 bases are TGTGCCAGCAGTTTATTTGATAGCGGGAAGGGTGAGCAGTTCTTC.

This clonotype appeared many times. The rearrangement uses TRBV20-1 and TRBJ2-1; 12 bases match TRBD2. V lost 1 base, J lost 3 bases, and 4 bases stayed unmatched. Germline lookup yields CDR1 DFQATT and CDR2 SNEGSKA (reference sequence). The CDR3 extends over 16 amino acids. The CDR3 region is CSARVRTSGNYNEQFF. The DNA for the CDR3 is TGCAGTGCTAGAGTCCGGACTAGCGGGAACTACAATGAGCAGTTCTTC.

This clonotype was counted ten times or more. The chain is built from TRBV5-1 and TRBJ2-7; unclear D gene. The germline gives CDR1 SGHRS, CDR2 YFSETQ. Trimming removed 0 bases from V and 3 bases from J, with 16 bases in between. This CDR3 comprises 16 residues. Here the CDR3 DNA reads TGCGCCAGCAGCTTGGCCGTCCGTGACGCCTTCTACGAGCAGTACTTC. Amino acids: CASSLAVRDAFYEQYF.

This clonotype occurred a few times. The genes are TRBV14 and TRBJ2-1, with D possibly TRBD1 on 6 matching bases. Trimming took off 1 base at V and 5 bases at J, with 24 bases between the two ends. Germline V gene lookup returns CDR1 SGHDN and CDR2 FVKESK. The CDR3 totals 19 residues. The chain's CDR3 is CASSQGGTLIRRGHNEQFF. As DNA, the CDR3 is TGTGCCAGCAGCCAAGGTGGGACATTAATCCGTCGGGGTCACAATGAGCAGTTCTTC. The full variable domain, its missing parts supplied by reference TRBV14 and TRBJ2-1, is EAGVTQFPSHSVIEKGQTVTLRCDPISGHDNLYWYRRVMGKEIKFLLHFVKESKQDESGMPNNRFLAERTGGTYSTLKVQPAELEDSGVYFCASSQGGTLIRRGHNEQFFGPGTRLTVL.